Included here is one TCR beta chain sequence, with context. The data were obtained in a study of blood T cell repertoires in COVID-19. Study-level background: Acute and convalescent COVID-19 specimens originated in the United States, Italy and Spain. Sources were T cells, B-cell-depleted T cells, or PBMCs; the material itself was cDNA or gDNA.

The CDR3 is 16 residues long. Trimming took off 0 bases at V and 6 bases at J, with 12 bases between the two ends. The germline gives CDR1 MGHRA, CDR2 YSYEKL. Source study methods: Amplifying reference gene primers gave estimates of nucleated cell counts. The table came from immunoSEQ multiplex PCR; TCRdb's copy has only in-frame clones and leaves some out. V, J and clone size are those of that table, while D and trimming were read from the DNA. The sample carries some 170,000 clones, about 81% recorded once. This sequence originates from a woman aged 70 to 79 with acute or convalescent COVID-19. This rearrangement joins TRBV4-1 to TRBJ1-6, with no clear D. The sequencing input was peripheral blood. CDR3 sequence reads: CASSQDARPSNSPLHF. DNA of the CDR3: TGCGCCAGCAGCCAAGATGCCAGGCCCTCTAATTCACCCCTCCACTTT.